This TCR beta chain was recorded in a study of identifying expanded T cells in peripheral blood. Collection occurred without any documented infections or immune events in donors. The repertoire was sequenced with immunoSEQ multiplex PCR; TCRdb's copy has only in-frame clones and lacks some. Of about 130,000 clones in the sample, 86% were seen once. V lost 3 bases and J 5 bases, leaving 8 bases between the germline ends. CDR3 length: 14 amino acids. CDR1 and CDR2 from the germline V gene are ENHRY and SYGVKD. Study-wide points: Roughly two-week clone count variance significantly increased as total template count grew. About 1.2 clones differed between technical replicates, versus about 16 and 19 over time.

As regards this clone: The antigen remains unidentified.

The material sequenced was blood. The V call is TRBV10-3, the J call TRBJ2-6, with D unresolved. This TCR was recovered from a person between 18 and 75 years old in good health. This CDR3 is CAISDPTWANVLTF. In DNA form, the CDR3 reads TGTGCCATCAGTGATCCCACCTGGGCCAACGTCCTGACTTTC.